The T cell receptor (beta chain) described here comes from a study of T cells after yellow fever vaccination (dated by TCRdb to between 2018 and 2020). With regard to the full study: The SMART-Seq v4 Ultra Low Input RNA kit was used to prepare libraries from fractions with low cell numbers. To follow T-cell clones before and after both primary and booster YFV17D yellow fever vaccination, bulk TCR alpha and beta repertoires underwent longitudinal sequencing. Blood was collected at multiple timepoints before and after primary and secondary immunization, and bulk PBMC replicates and cell subsets were isolated. Two healthy male donors, one aged 18 to 30 and one aged 30 to 40 years, were included in the cohort.

The run used an Illumina NovaSeq 6000. TCR cDNA was made using 5'RACE template switching, a step that added a universal primer site and unique molecular identifiers. Priming for cDNA synthesis came from both the TCR alpha and TCR beta constant segments. Libraries were amplified in two PCR steps, with sample barcodes and sequencing adapters added in the second step. Sequencing of libraries was done on Illumina HiSeq 2500 (2x100 bp) or NovaSeq (2x150 bp). Concerning the study's data processing: Reads were demultiplexed and collapsed into UMI consensus sequences with MIGEC, and V(D)J alignment was performed with MiXCR. Clonotypes responding to the vaccine were identified with edgeR on replicate PBMC samples, with the criteria of FDR below 0.01 and a log2 fold change above 5 up to day 15. Each bulk clonotype was labeled CD4 or CD8 based on which sequenced repertoire, CD4 or CD8, contained the clonotype at higher abundance. The raw public reads went through TCRdb reprocessing: fastp at Q25, MiXCR clone calling, in-frame beta chains kept. Each record represents a unique CDR3 protein, reported with the most common genes and DNA among its rows. In this record, the V and J calls reflect TCRdb's handling and not the investigators' own analysis. The sample includes around 250,000 distinct CDR3 sequences, with about 5.2% observed a single time. The biggest ten clones account for less than 3.5% of the sample.

The treatment or condition label, read with the paper, signifies: live attenuated yellow fever vaccine strain. A standard Ficoll-Paque protocol was used to isolate PBMCs from peripheral blood. Dynabeads CD4 and CD8 positive selection kits were used to isolate the CD4 and CD8 T-cell fractions. TriZol was used to extract RNA from bulk PBMCs, CD4 and CD8 fractions, and dextramer-positive and dextramer-negative fractions. With respect to this clonotype: Its antigen target is currently unknown. Base qualities are not provided; no much larger clone lies one nucleotide away.

The paper as a whole reports these results and caveats: A small share of clonotypes was detected in both CD4 and CD8 compartments, with the overlap likely arising from convergent recombination. Most clones expanded after primary vaccination (almost 98% of CD4 and 88% of CD8) were re-detected after the booster, suggesting that broad memory maintenance occurred. The secondary T-cell response was weaker than the primary response but faster, peaking on day 5 instead of day 15. The study included only a couple of donors, which limits how far the findings can be generalized. Computational filtering was needed because FACS-sorted repertoires could contain abundant contaminating clonotypes from the bulk population.

The CDR3 holds 16 amino acids from the cysteine to the phenylalanine. Only CDR3 DNA remains: 48 bases, in frame from the first base. CDR1 and CDR2, per the germline V gene (reference sequence), are DFQATT and SNEGSKA. Clipping removes 4 bases from V and 4 bases from J, with 8 as the unmatched junction base count. Here the chain combines TRBV20-1 and TRBJ2-5, and 14 junctional nucleotides match TRBD2. The sequences come from CD4+ T cells sorted from PBMCs, collected on the day of the yellow fever booster vaccination. This clonotype was sampled from a man between 18 and 35 years old who received the YFV17D yellow fever vaccine. The DNA sequence is TGCAGTGCTATCCTGACTAGCGGGGGGGCTAGAGAGACCCAGTACTTC. Its protein is CSAILTSGGARETQYF.